Below, 15 T cell receptor beta chains from the same sample are listed, as sequenced in a study of blood T cell repertoires in COVID-19. The method was immunoSEQ multiplex PCR; TCRdb's version includes in-frame clones alone and lacks a portion of them. The sample lists over 300,000 clones; approximately 85% were seen once. Material: peripheral blood. The receptors were sampled from a woman aged 50 to 60 with acute or convalescent COVID-19.

For the CDR3, the DNA is TGTGCCAGCACCTACGATGGGCGCACAGATACGCAGTATTTT. Translation: CASTYDGRTDTQYF. The V gene is TRBV9, the J gene TRBJ2-3; no reliable D call. This CDR3 spans 14 amino acids. Germline V lookup: CDR1 SGDLS, CDR2 YYNGEE. V gave up 6 bases and J gave up 1 base, with 12 bases separating them. Supplemented by reference TRBV9 and TRBJ2-3, the full variable domain reads DSGVTQTPKHLITATGQRVTLRCSPRSGDLSVYWYQQSLDQGLQFLIQYYNGEERAKGNILERFSAQQFPDLHSELNLSSLELGDSALYFCASTYDGRTDTQYFGPGTRLTVL.

V and J are TRBV5-1 and TRBJ1-4, with D perhaps matching TRBD1 (6 bases). Germline assignment: CDR1 SGHRS and CDR2 YFSETQ. This CDR3 has 16 amino acids. V lost 4 bases and J 4 bases, leaving 17 bases between the germline ends. The CDR3 sequence: CASSNGPGHDNEKLFF. CDR3 coding DNA: TGCGCCAGCAGCAATGGACCGGGACATGATAATGAAAAACTGTTTTTT.

The CDR3 DNA reads TGTGCCAGCAGCTTGGGCGTTATGGATGAAAAACTGTTTTTT. The encoded protein is CASSLGVMDEKLFF. The chain links TRBV5-5 to TRBJ1-4; D unresolved. V was pared by 0 bases and J by 6 bases, with 9 bases between. Germline assignment: CDR1 SGHKS and CDR2 YYEKEE (reference sequence). CDR3 length: 14 residues. Variable domain in full (rest from reference TRBV5-5 and TRBJ1-4): DAGVTQSPTHLIKTRGQQVTLRCSPISGHKSVSWYQQVLGQGPQFIFQYYEKEERGRGNFPDRFSARQFPNYSSELNVNALLLGDSALYLCASSLGVMDEKLFFGSGTQLSVL.

V is TRBV14 and J is TRBJ1-3; D not resolved. The V end was cut by 0 bases, the J end by 6 bases, with 3 bases between. Germline V gives CDR1 SGHDN, CDR2 FVKESK. The CDR3 runs 12 residues. The CDR3 loop reads CASSQDSNTIYF. In DNA, the CDR3 is TGTGCCAGCAGCCAAGACTCAAACACCATATATTTT.

CDR3 region: CASSLEGVYEQYF. The CDR3 region has the DNA TGTGCCAGCAGCTTAGAGGGGGTCTACGAGCAGTACTTC. This chain joins TRBV7-2 and TRBJ2-7; possibly TRBD1 for D (6 bases). The CDR3 spans 13 residues. Germline CDR1 reads SGHTA; CDR2 reads FQGNSA. Trimming stripped 1 base from V and 3 bases from J, with 7 bases between.

The chain recombines TRBV18 with TRBJ2-3, with 9 bases fitting TRBD1. V lost 6 bases and J lost 1; bases outside the gene matches: 2. The germline V gene encodes CDR1 KGHSH and CDR2 LQKENI. This CDR3 is 14 amino acids long. This CDR3 reads CASSRDRGTDTQYF. The DNA for the CDR3 is TGTGCCAGCTCCCGGGACAGGGGCACAGATACGCAGTATTTT.

The chain is built from TRBV28 and TRBJ2-7; D possibly corresponds to TRBD2 (5 bases). This CDR3 spans 13 amino acids. Looked up from germline, CDR1 is MDHEN and CDR2 is SYDVKM. Trimming shortened V by 5 bases and J by 2 bases, and 10 bases separated the two germline ends. The CDR3 nucleotides read TGTGCCAGCAGTCCCCGGGGTGCCTACGAGCAGTACTTC. Amino acid sequence: CASSPRGAYEQYF.

The CDR3 DNA follows: TGTGCCAGCAGCCTCCGACAGGGGAGGAAGACCCAGTACTTC. This translates into CASSLRQGRKTQYF. This chain connects TRBV7-8 to TRBJ2-5; 8 bases map to TRBD1. The germline gives CDR1 SGHVS, CDR2 FQNEAQ. CDR3 size: 14 residues. V dropped 5 bases and J dropped 6; count of bases not matched to a gene: 8.

The J gene is TRBJ1-1, the V gene TRBV6-4, with D tentatively TRBD1 (5 bases). Deletions cut 5 bases from V and 1 base from J, with 8 bases between. CDR1 MRHNA and CDR2 SNTAGT come from the germline V gene. CDR3 length equals 13 residues. This CDR3 is CASSSGWNTEAFF. As DNA, the CDR3 is TGTGCCAGCAGTTCAGGGTGGAACACTGAAGCTTTCTTT.

A word on this clone: One junction end does not reproduce the germline sequence, and a read error may be involved. Other DNA sequences of this sample code for an identical CDR3. The V gene is TRBV5-1, the J gene TRBJ1-5, with 7 bases aligning to TRBD1. Germline CDR1 and CDR2: SGHRS and YFSETQ. This CDR3 has 16 residues. For the CDR3, the DNA is TGCGCCAGCAGCTTGGAAGGGGGCAGGAGCAACCAGCCCCAGCATTTT. This sequence encodes CASSLEGGRSNQPQHF.

This CDR3 reads CASRPTSGYEQYF. The DNA of the CDR3 is TGTGCCAGCAGGCCCACTAGCGGCTACGAGCAGTACTTC. This chain connects TRBV27 to TRBJ2-7, with 8 bases aligning to TRBD2. There are 13 residues in the CDR3. Germline values: CDR1 MNHEY, CDR2 SMNVEV (reference sequence). V dropped 6 bases and J dropped 3; count of bases not matched to a gene: 4.

The chain uses TRBV2 and TRBJ1-4; D is perhaps TRBD1 (6 bases). V was trimmed by 1 base and J by 8 bases, leaving 14 bases between them. The CDR3 contains 15 residues. Germline V lookup: CDR1 SNHLY, CDR2 FYNNEI. In DNA, the CDR3 is TGTGCCAGCAGTGAAGAGACCAGGGGCGGGGAAAAACTGTTTTTT. Translating it yields CASSEETRGGEKLFF.

A note on this clone: Its ends do not fully match the called genes, so a read error is possible. This chain connects TRBV5-6 to TRBJ1-5; 7 bases map to TRBD1. Germline CDR1 reads SGHDT; CDR2 reads YYEEEE. The CDR3 has 14 residues. CDR3 nucleotides: TGTGCCAACAGCTTGGGACAGATCAATCAGCCCCAGCATTTT. It codes for CANSLGQINQPQHF.

The chain employs TRBV7-6 and TRBJ2-7; TRBD1 aligns across 9 bases. J lost 4 bases, V lost 4 bases, and 8 bases had no gene match. The CDR3 sequence is 15 residues long. Germline CDR1 reads SGHVS; CDR2 reads FNYEAQ. CDR3 loop: CASSSEGQGSYEQYF. The CDR3 nucleotides read TGTGCCAGCAGCTCCGAGGGACAGGGTTCGTACGAGCAGTACTTC.

V usage is TRBV5-1 and J usage is TRBJ2-5; D remains ambiguous. Germline-derived CDR1 and CDR2 are SGHRS and YFSETQ. This CDR3 contains 14 residues. V lost 2 bases and J 1 base, leaving 9 bases between the germline ends. CDR3 amino acids: CASSFSRIQETQYF. CDR3 bases: TGCGCCAGCAGCTTTTCCAGGATCCAAGAGACCCAGTACTTC.